This is a list of T cell receptor beta chains from one sample in a study of OX40 agonist ivuxolimab in advanced cancers. Data came from immunoSEQ multiplex PCR; TCRdb stores just in-frame clones and leaves some out. This repertoire shows 100,000 to 150,000 clones, approximately 90% found once; its top ten account for around 0.81%. Sequences were derived from CD4+ or CD8+ T cells sorted from blood, sampled in a trial of the OX40 agonist ivuxolimab. The receptors were gathered from an adult with an advanced solid tumor such as melanoma, head and neck, liver or kidney cancer. CDR3s include the opening cysteine and the closing phenylalanine or tryptophan. A D gene is named only where the DNA matches it firmly. The size of a clone is reported for some rows only, either as once, few or many, or as a class for expanded clones.

size,V,D,J,CDR3,DNA
-,TRBV7-3,TRBD2,TRBJ2-2,CASSLGLAGTGELFF,TGTGCCAGCAGCTTAGGACTAGCGGGAACCGGGGAGCTGTTTTTT
once,TRBV30,TRBD2,TRBJ2-3,CACTPTSGSTDTQYF,TGTGCCTGCACCCCGACTAGCGGGAGCACAGATACGCAGTATTTT
few,TRBV21-1,-,TRBJ2-5,CASRPLAAQETQYF,TGTGCCAGCAGACCACTAGCGGCACAAGAGACCCAGTACTTC
few,TRBV6-5,-,TRBJ1-2,CASSQGENYGYTF,TGTGCCAGCAGCCAAGGCGAAAACTATGGCTACACCTTC
-,TRBV19,-,TRBJ2-3,CASRTTPTDTQYF,TGTGCCAGTAGAACTACCCCCACAGATACGCAGTATTTT
-,TRBV18,-,TRBJ2-2,CASFRYAGELFF,TGTGCCAGCTTTCGATATGCCGGGGAGCTGTTTTTT
-,TRBV4-3,-,TRBJ2-1,CASSQVGVGEQFF,TGCGCCAGCAGCCAAGTGGGGGTCGGTGAGCAGTTCTTC
-,TRBV6-5,-,TRBJ1-4,CASSYTGHPTNEKLFF,TGTGCCAGCAGTTACACCGGACATCCAACTAATGAAAAACTGTTTTTT
-,TRBV5-1,-,TRBJ1-1,CASSLVPEDYTEAFF,TGCGCCAGCAGCTTGGTACCGGAAGATTACACTGAAGCTTTCTTT
once,TRBV9,-,TRBJ1-1,CASSVHASAGPRMNTEAFF,TGTGCCAGCAGCGTACATGCGTCCGCCGGGCCGCGGATGAACACTGAAGCTTTCTTT
-,TRBV2,-,TRBJ2-2,CASTLRLTNTGELFF,TGTGCCAGCACATTACGATTGACGAACACCGGGGAGCTGTTTTTT
-,TRBV27,-,TRBJ1-2,CASSLQGLNGYTF,TGTGCCAGCAGTTTACAGGGTCTGAATGGCTACACCTTC
-,TRBV7-2,-,TRBJ1-5,CASSPWQNSNQPQHF,TGTGCCAGCAGCCCTTGGCAGAATAGCAATCAGCCCCAGCATTTT
few,TRBV7-3,-,TRBJ1-5,CASSLTENQPQHF,TGTGCCAGCAGCTTAACAGAGAATCAGCCCCAGCATTTT
few,TRBV7-8,-,TRBJ1-1,CASSLGETEAFF,TGTGCCAGCAGCCTAGGGGAAACTGAAGCTTTCTTT
-,TRBV9,TRBD1,TRBJ1-3,CASSVATGAGNTIYF,TGTGCCAGCAGCGTAGCTACAGGGGCTGGAAACACCATATATTTT
-,TRBV28,TRBD1,TRBJ1-4,CASNLEQGAEKLFF,TGTGCCAGCAACCTCGAGCAGGGGGCGGAAAAACTGTTTTTT
once,TRBV7-8,-,TRBJ1-5,CASSLWGDQPQHF,TGTGCCAGCAGCTTATGGGGGGATCAGCCCCAGCATTTT
-,TRBV25-1,-,TRBJ1-2,CASSEWGGGNYGYTF,TGTGCCAGCAGTGAATGGGGAGGGGGGAACTATGGCTACACCTTC
-,TRBV28,TRBD1,TRBJ2-7,CASSSTGGKYEQYF,TGTGCCAGCAGTTCGACAGGGGGGAAGTACGAGCAGTACTTC
-,TRBV13,TRBD2,TRBJ2-7,CASSPGRGDLDEQYF,TGTGCCAGCAGCCCCGGACGGGGGGACTTGGACGAGCAGTACTTC
-,TRBV9,-,TRBJ2-7,CASSVRGLGSYEQYF,TGTGCCAGCAGCGTCAGGGGACTCGGCTCCTACGAGCAGTACTTC
-,TRBV30,TRBD1,TRBJ2-6,CAWIGQGAGANVLTF,TGTGCCTGGATTGGACAGGGGGCTGGGGCCAACGTCCTGACTTTC
-,TRBV7-2,TRBD1,TRBJ2-2,CASSLALRGGMRNTGELFF,TGTGCCAGCAGCTTAGCGTTGCGAGGGGGCATGAGGAACACCGGGGAGCTGTTTTTT
-,TRBV28,-,TRBJ2-7,CASSFLRYHSYEQYF,TGTGCCAGCAGTTTTCTAAGGTATCACTCCTACGAGCAGTACTTC
-,TRBV5-1,-,TRBJ1-4,CASSLAPLRQTNEKLFF,TGCGCCAGCAGCTTGGCCCCCCTTAGGCAAACTAATGAAAAACTGTTTTTT
-,TRBV28,TRBD2,TRBJ2-1,CASSPAGLAGAEQFF,TGTGCCAGCAGTCCAGCGGGACTAGCGGGGGCAGAGCAGTTCTTC
-,TRBV7-3,TRBD2,TRBJ2-1,CASSLRSRGKTSGNNEQFF,TGTGCCAGCAGCTTAAGGTCCCGGGGTAAGACTAGCGGGAATAATGAGCAGTTCTTC
-,TRBV28,-,TRBJ1-5,CASTINTKPQHF,TGTGCCAGCACCATTAATACGAAGCCCCAGCATTTT
-,TRBV2,TRBD1,TRBJ1-1,CASRDRGRGNTEAFF,TGTGCCAGCAGGGACAGGGGACGGGGGAACACTGAAGCTTTCTTT
once,TRBV25-1,-,TRBJ1-4,CASSEYQGTGSDEKLFF,TGTGCCAGCAGTGAATATCAGGGTACAGGATCAGACGAAAAACTGTTTTTT
-,TRBV10-2,TRBD1,TRBJ2-7,CASSGTGMIYEQYF,TGCGCCAGCAGTGGGACAGGGATGATCTACGAGCAGTACTTC
-,TRBV11-2,-,TRBJ1-1,CASSLEGSAFF,TGTGCCAGCAGCTTAGAGGGCTCGGCTTTCTTT
-,TRBV4-2,TRBD1,TRBJ2-7,CASSQAAGQGSYEQYF,TGTGCCAGCAGCCAAGCCGCCGGACAGGGTTCCTACGAGCAGTACTTC
-,TRBV11-2,TRBD2,TRBJ2-7,CASSLGLAGIYEQYF,TGTGCCAGCAGCTTGGGGCTAGCGGGAATTTACGAGCAGTACTTC
-,TRBV2,-,TRBJ1-1,CASSEYGVGGTEAFF,TGTGCCAGCAGTGAATATGGGGTTGGCGGCACTGAAGCTTTCTTT
-,TRBV11-1,TRBD2,TRBJ2-5,CASSLLAGGPAQYF,TGTGCCAGCAGCCTCTTAGCGGGAGGGCCGGCCCAGTACTTC
-,TRBV10-1,TRBD2,TRBJ2-1,CASSELFGTSGSYNEQFF,TGCGCCAGCAGTGAATTATTTGGGACTAGCGGCTCCTACAATGAGCAGTTCTTC
-,TRBV7-2,-,TRBJ1-1,CASSNGREYTEAFF,TGTGCCAGCAGCAATGGACGGGAGTACACTGAAGCTTTCTTT
-,TRBV5-1,-,TRBJ2-3,CASKQPDGDTQYF,TGCGCCAGCAAACAGCCAGATGGAGATACGCAGTATTTT
-,TRBV5-1,-,TRBJ1-1,CASSYPLRSTEAFF,TGCGCCAGCAGCTATCCGCTGAGGTCCACTGAAGCTTTCTTT
-,TRBV12-5,-,TRBJ1-5,CASGGVYSNQPQHF,TGTGCTAGTGGAGGGGTTTATAGCAATCAGCCCCAGCATTTT
-,TRBV27,-,TRBJ1-2,CASTQGLGYGYTF,TGTGCAAGCACGCAGGGGCTTGGCTATGGCTACACCTTC
-,TRBV9,TRBD2,TRBJ2-7,CASSVDSGGRTYEQYF,TGTGCCAGCAGCGTAGACTCGGGAGGTCGCACCTACGAGCAGTACTTC
-,TRBV5-6,TRBD1,TRBJ1-4,CASSLVFRGANEKLFF,TGTGCCAGCAGCTTGGTCTTCAGGGGGGCTAATGAAAAACTGTTTTTT
few,TRBV18,-,TRBJ1-5,CASSPPGQAQPQHF,TGTGCCAGCTCACCCCCCGGGCAGGCCCAGCCCCAGCATTTT